This T cell receptor beta chain stems from a study of OX40 agonist ivuxolimab in advanced cancers. Trimming shortened V by 8 bases and J by 6 bases, and 11 bases separated the two germline ends. The CDR3 is made up of 11 amino acids. The germline V gene encodes CDR1 LNHDA and CDR2 SQIVND (reference sequence). TCRdb's table, derived via immunoSEQ multiplex PCR, lists solely in-frame clones and lacks some. This sample has about 62,000 clones, with approximately 92% found just once. This clone has only one observation. This TCR was recovered from an adult with an advanced solid tumor such as melanoma, head and neck, liver or kidney cancer. The chain is built from TRBV19 and TRBJ2-7; tentatively, D is TRBD1 or TRBD2 (5 bases each). The starting material was CD4+ or CD8+ T cells sorted from blood, obtained in a trial of the OX40 agonist ivuxolimab. DNA for the CDR3: TGTGCCAGTGGGAGAGGGGCCGAGCAGTACTTC. Translating gives CASGRGAEQYF.